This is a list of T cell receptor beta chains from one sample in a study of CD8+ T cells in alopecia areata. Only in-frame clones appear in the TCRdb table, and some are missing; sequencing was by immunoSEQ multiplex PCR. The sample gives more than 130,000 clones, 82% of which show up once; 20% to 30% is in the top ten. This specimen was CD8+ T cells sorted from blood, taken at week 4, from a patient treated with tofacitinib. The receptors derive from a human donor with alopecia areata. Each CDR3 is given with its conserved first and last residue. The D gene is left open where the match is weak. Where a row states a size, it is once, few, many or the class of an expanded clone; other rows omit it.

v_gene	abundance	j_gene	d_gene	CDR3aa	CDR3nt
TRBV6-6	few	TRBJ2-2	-	CATGQNTGELFF	TGTGCGACCGGACAGAACACCGGGGAGCTGTTTTTT
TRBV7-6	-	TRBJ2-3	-	CASSLVTGSTDTQYF	TGTGCCAGCAGCTTAGTCACAGGGAGTACAGATACGCAGTATTTT
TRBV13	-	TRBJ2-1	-	CASSRTNNEQFF	TGTGCCAGCAGTAGGACAAACAATGAGCAGTTCTTC
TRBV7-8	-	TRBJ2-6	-	CASSPRVGISGANVLTF	TGTGCCAGCAGCCCTAGGGTAGGGATCTCTGGGGCCAACGTCCTGACTTTC
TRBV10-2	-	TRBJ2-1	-	CASRARGGNNEQFF	TGCGCCAGCAGGGCTCGTGGGGGGAACAATGAGCAGTTCTTC
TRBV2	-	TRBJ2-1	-	CASSGHEQFF	TGTGCCAGCAGTGGCCATGAGCAGTTCTTC
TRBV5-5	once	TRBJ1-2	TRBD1	CASSLVSGQDYGYTF	TGTGCCAGCAGCTTGGTATCGGGACAGGACTATGGCTACACCTTC
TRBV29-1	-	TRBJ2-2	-	CSVELGVRSGELFF	TGCAGCGTTGAACTGGGGGTGCGGTCCGGGGAGCTGTTTTTT
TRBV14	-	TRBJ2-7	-	CASSISRGRSEQYF	TGTGCCAGCAGCATAAGCAGGGGAAGGAGCGAGCAGTACTTC
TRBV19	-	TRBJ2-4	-	CASGEGGGKNIQYF	TGTGCCAGTGGCGAAGGGGGAGGCAAAAACATTCAGTACTTC
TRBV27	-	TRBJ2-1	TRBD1	CASRRTGGDEQFF	TGTGCCAGCAGGAGAACAGGGGGCGATGAGCAGTTCTTC
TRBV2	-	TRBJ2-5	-	CASSEVTTPQETQYF	TGTGCCAGCAGTGAAGTTACTACTCCCCAAGAGACCCAGTACTTC
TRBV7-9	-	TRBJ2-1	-	CASSPEGGLYNEQFF	TGTGCCAGCAGTCCGGAGGGGGGCCTCTACAATGAGCAGTTCTTC
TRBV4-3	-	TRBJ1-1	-	CASSQLGMPYRITEAFF	TGCGCCAGCAGCCAGTTGGGTATGCCTTACCGCATAACTGAAGCTTTCTTT
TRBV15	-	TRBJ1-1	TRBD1	CATETGLGTEAFF	TGTGCCACAGAGACAGGGTTGGGCACTGAAGCTTTCTTT
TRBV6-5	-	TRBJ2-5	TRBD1	CASSPPDRSQETQYF	TGTGCCAGCAGCCCTCCGGACAGGAGTCAAGAGACCCAGTACTTC
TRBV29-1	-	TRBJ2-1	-	CSVGETSSYNEQFF	TGCAGCGTTGGGGAGACCAGCTCCTACAATGAGCAGTTCTTC
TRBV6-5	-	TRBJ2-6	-	CASSEGSSGANVLTF	TGTGCCAGCTCGGAAGGGAGTTCTGGGGCCAACGTCCTGACTTTC
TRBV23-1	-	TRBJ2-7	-	CASSQSGVTYEQYF	TGCGCCAGCAGTCAATCGGGGGTAACCTACGAGCAGTACTTC
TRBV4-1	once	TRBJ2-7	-	CASSPDPLWSYEQYF	TGCGCCAGCAGCCCCGACCCCCTCTGGTCCTACGAGCAGTACTTC
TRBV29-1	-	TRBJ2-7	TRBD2	CSVGRTSGYEQYF	TGCAGCGTTGGGCGGACTAGCGGCTACGAGCAGTACTTC
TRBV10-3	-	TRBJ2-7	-	CAISELGRSYEQYF	TGTGCCATCAGTGAATTAGGCAGGAGCTACGAGCAGTACTTC
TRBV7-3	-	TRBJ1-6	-	CASSSISNSPLHF	TGTGCCAGCAGCTCAATCTCAAATTCACCCCTCCACTTT
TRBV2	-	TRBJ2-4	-	CASSDLPYAGENIQYF	TGTGCCAGCAGTGATCTGCCGTACGCTGGGGAAAACATTCAGTACTTC
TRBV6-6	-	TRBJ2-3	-	CAALPRLDPDTQYF	TGTGCCGCCCTTCCCCGACTGGACCCAGATACGCAGTATTTT
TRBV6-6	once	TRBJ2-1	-	CAIYPGTLTSNEQFF	TGTGCCATCTACCCCGGGACACTCACATCCAATGAGCAGTTCTTC
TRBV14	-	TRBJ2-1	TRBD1	CASSQGQGPPNNEQFF	TGTGCCAGCAGCCAGGGACAGGGGCCCCCAAACAATGAGCAGTTCTTC
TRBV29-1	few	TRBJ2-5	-	CSVEAGLETQYF	TGCAGCGTTGAAGCCGGCCTGGAGACCCAGTACTTC
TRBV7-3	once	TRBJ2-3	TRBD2	CASSSATSGVTDTQYF	TGTGCCAGCAGCTCCGCGACTAGCGGGGTTACAGATACGCAGTATTTT
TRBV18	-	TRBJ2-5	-	CASSRLLDAASQETQYF	TGTGCCAGCTCACGGCTCCTGGACGCGGCGTCCCAAGAGACCCAGTACTTC
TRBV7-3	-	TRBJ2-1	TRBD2	CASSPLAGAGNEQFF	TGTGCCAGCAGCCCACTAGCGGGGGCCGGCAATGAGCAGTTCTTC
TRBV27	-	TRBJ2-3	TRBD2	CASSPGLARDTQYF	TGTGCCAGCAGTCCGGGACTAGCTAGGGATACGCAGTATTTT